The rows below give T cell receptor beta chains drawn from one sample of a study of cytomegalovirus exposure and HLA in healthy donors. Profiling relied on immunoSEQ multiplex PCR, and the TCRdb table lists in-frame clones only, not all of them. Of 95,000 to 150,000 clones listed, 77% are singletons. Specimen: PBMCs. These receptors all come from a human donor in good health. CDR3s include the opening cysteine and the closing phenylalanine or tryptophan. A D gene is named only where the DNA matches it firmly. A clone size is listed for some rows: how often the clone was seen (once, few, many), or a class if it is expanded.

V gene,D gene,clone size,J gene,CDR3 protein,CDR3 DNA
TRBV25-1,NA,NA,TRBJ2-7,CASRRGQNSYEQYF,TGTGCCAGTCGGAGGGGACAGAATTCTTACGAGCAGTACTTC
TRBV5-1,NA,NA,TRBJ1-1,CASSPTGPGTEAFF,TGCGCCAGCAGCCCCACAGGGCCCGGCACTGAAGCTTTCTTT
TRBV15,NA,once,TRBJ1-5,CATSPNRLQPSRSSNQPQHF,TGTGCCACCAGCCCTAACCGACTACAGCCGAGTCGAAGTAGCAATCAGCCCCAGCATTTT
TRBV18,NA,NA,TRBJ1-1,CASSPSQGLMNTEAFF,TGTGCCAGCTCACCAAGTCAGGGGCTCATGAACACTGAAGCTTTCTTT
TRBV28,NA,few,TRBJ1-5,CAIRDTTLYSNQPQHF,TGTGCCATTAGGGACACCACCCTTTATAGCAATCAGCCCCAGCATTTT
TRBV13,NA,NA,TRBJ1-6,CASSFGRTVSGSPLHF,TGTGCCAGCAGCTTTGGGAGGACCGTCAGTGGTTCACCCCTCCACTTT
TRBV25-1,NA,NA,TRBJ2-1,CASSEMDSVRSNEQFF,TGTGCCAGCAGTGAAATGGACAGCGTCAGGTCCAATGAGCAGTTCTTC
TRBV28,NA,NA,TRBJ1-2,CAIKTGSDYGYTF,TGTGCCATCAAAACAGGGAGCGACTATGGCTACACCTTC
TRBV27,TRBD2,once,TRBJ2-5,CASSWGLAGAETQYF,TGTGCCAGCAGTTGGGGGTTAGCGGGAGCAGAGACCCAGTACTTC
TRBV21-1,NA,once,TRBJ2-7,CASSKALVKDRALF,TGTGCCAGCAGCAAAGCGCTGGTGAAGGACAGGGCCCTGTTC
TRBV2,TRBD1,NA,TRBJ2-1,CASKGGQGAAHSYNEQFF,TGTGCCAGCAAAGGGGGACAGGGAGCCGCCCACTCCTACAATGAGCAGTTCTTC
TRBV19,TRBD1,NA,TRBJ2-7,CASSMDRVHEQYF,TGTGCCAGTAGTATGGACAGGGTCCACGAGCAGTACTTC
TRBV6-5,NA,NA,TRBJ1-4,CASSSGSTNEKLFF,TGTGCCAGCAGTTCAGGGTCGACTAATGAAAAACTGTTTTTT
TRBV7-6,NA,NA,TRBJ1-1,CASSLPSDTSRTEAFF,TGTGCCAGCAGCTTACCCTCGGACACCTCGAGGACTGAAGCTTTCTTT
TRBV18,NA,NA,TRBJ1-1,CASSPSTGEAFF,TGTGCCAGCTCACCAAGTACAGGGGAAGCTTTCTTT
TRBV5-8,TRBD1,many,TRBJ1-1,CASSLGTGEAFF,TGTGCCAGCAGCTTGGGGACAGGTGAAGCTTTCTTT
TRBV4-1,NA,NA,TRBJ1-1,CASSQPRGTEAFF,TGCGCCAGCAGCCAGCCCCGGGGGACTGAAGCTTTCTTT
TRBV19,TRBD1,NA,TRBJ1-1,CASSIVGQVMNTEAFF,TGTGCCAGTAGTATAGTTGGACAGGTCATGAACACTGAAGCTTTCTTT
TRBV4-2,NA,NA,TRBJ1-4,CASSQDTGREKLFF,TGTGCCAGCAGCCAAGATACAGGGCGCGAAAAACTGTTTTTT
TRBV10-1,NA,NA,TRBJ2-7,CASSEQVSYEQYF,TGCGCCAGCAGTGAGCAGGTCTCCTACGAGCAGTACTTC
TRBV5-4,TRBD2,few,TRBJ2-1,CASSLQRETYNEQFF,TGTGCCAGCAGCTTGCAGCGGGAGACCTACAATGAGCAGTTCTTC
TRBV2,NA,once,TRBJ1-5,CASKSSAGNNQPQHF,TGTGCCAGCAAATCAAGCGCAGGGAACAATCAGCCCCAGCATTTT
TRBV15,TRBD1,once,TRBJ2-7,CATSRVALSGTGGYEQYF,TGTGCCACCAGCAGAGTGGCGTTGTCCGGGACAGGGGGGTACGAGCAGTACTTC
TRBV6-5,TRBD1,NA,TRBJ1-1,CASSYSTGGTTEAFF,TGTGCCAGCAGTTACTCCACAGGGGGTACCACTGAAGCTTTCTTT
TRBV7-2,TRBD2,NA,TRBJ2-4,CASSLRSGRVLAKNIQYF,TGTGCCAGCAGCTTGAGAAGCGGGAGGGTACTAGCCAAAAACATTCAGTACTTC
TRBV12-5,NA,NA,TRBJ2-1,CASGLGTSNEQFF,TGTGCTAGTGGTTTAGGGACTTCCAATGAGCAGTTCTTC
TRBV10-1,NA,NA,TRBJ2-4,CASSDRQKNIQYF,TGCGCCAGCAGTGACCGACAGAAAAACATTCAGTACTTC
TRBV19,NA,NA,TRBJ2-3,CASSIGRADTQYF,TGTGCCAGTAGTATTGGGCGGGCAGATACGCAGTATTTT
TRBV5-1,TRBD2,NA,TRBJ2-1,CASSFPGTSSLSGSYNEQFF,TGCGCCAGCAGCTTCCCCGGGACTAGCTCTTTAAGCGGCTCCTACAATGAGCAGTTCTTC
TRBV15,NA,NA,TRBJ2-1,CATSRQTSSHEQFF,TGTGCCACCAGCAGACAGACTAGTAGTCATGAGCAGTTCTTC
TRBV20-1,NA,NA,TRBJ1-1,CSARQNTEAFF,TGCAGTGCTAGACAGAACACTGAAGCTTTCTTT
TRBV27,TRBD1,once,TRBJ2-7,CASSLKDRPTYEQYF,TGTGCCAGCAGTTTAAAGGACAGGCCGACTTACGAGCAGTACTTC
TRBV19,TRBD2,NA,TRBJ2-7,CASSILSGSYEQYF,TGTGCCAGTAGTATCCTTAGCGGGAGCTACGAGCAGTACTTC
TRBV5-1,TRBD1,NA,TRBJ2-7,CASSLAGTAYEQYF,TGCGCCAGCAGCCTCGCCGGGACAGCCTACGAGCAGTACTTC
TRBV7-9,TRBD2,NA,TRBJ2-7,CASSRGLAHMGYEQYF,TGTGCCAGCAGTCGAGGACTAGCCCATATGGGGTACGAGCAGTACTTC
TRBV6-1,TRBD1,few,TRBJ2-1,CASSGGSGTGDWNEQFF,TGTGCCAGCAGTGGTGGCTCCGGGACAGGGGATTGGAATGAGCAGTTCTTC
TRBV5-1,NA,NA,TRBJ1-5,CASSLVGSQYQPQHF,TGCGCCAGCAGCTTAGTCGGGAGTCAATATCAGCCCCAGCATTTT
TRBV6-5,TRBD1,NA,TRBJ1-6,CASRKGDSNSPLHF,TGTGCCAGCAGAAAGGGGGACAGTAATTCACCCCTCCACTTT
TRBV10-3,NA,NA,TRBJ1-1,CAISAQTGNTEAFF,TGTGCCATCAGTGCCCAGACAGGGAACACTGAAGCTTTCTTT
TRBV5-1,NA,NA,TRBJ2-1,CASSATGSYNEQFF,TGCGCCAGCAGCGCAACCGGGAGCTACAATGAGCAGTTCTTC
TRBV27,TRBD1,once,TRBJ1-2,CASSPMTGWDGYTF,TGTGCCAGCAGCCCCATGACAGGGTGGGATGGCTACACCTTC
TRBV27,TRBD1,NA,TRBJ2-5,CASQWGQGHQETQYF,TGTGCCAGCCAATGGGGACAGGGACACCAAGAGACCCAGTACTTC
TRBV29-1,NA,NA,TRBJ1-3,CSVEVWQGIGNTIYF,TGCAGCGTTGAGGTTTGGCAGGGGATTGGAAACACCATATATTTT
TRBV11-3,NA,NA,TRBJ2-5,CASSSTGLQETQYF,TGTGCCAGCAGCTCGACAGGACTCCAAGAGACCCAGTACTTC
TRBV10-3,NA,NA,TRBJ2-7,CAISDGRGQDEQYF,TGTGCCATCAGTGACGGCAGGGGACAAGACGAGCAGTACTTC